Each of the 11 T cell receptor beta chains below was sequenced from the same sample in a study of a mutant IDH1 vaccine in newly diagnosed glioma. Described time point: week 11, during vaccination. Each vaccine dose was 300 ug of mutant IDH1 20-mer peptide, with topical imiquimod. Some clones are missing from TCRdb's copy, which holds only in-frame ones; the method was immunoSEQ multiplex PCR. The sample lists 30,000 to 40,000 clones, 65% to 85% occurring once. Their target antigens are unknown. Sequenced material: PBMCs, taken from a glioma patient whose treatment included an IDH1 peptide vaccine. The receptors originated from a man between 35 and 55 years old with glioma.

The V call is TRBV5-1, the J call TRBJ2-2; 9 bases are a match to TRBD2. The CDR3 runs to 17 residues. V shed 1 base and J 3 bases; nucleotides not matched to a gene: 7. CDR1 SGHRS and CDR2 YFSETQ come from the germline V gene. CDR3 in amino acids: CASSLPPGLAYTGELFF. In DNA, the CDR3 is TGCGCCAGCAGCTTGCCCCCGGGACTAGCCTACACCGGGGAGCTGTTTTTT.

This clone was seen once. The V call is TRBV10-3, the J call TRBJ2-3, with 13 nucleotides matching TRBD2. The germline V gene has CDR1 ENHRY and CDR2 SYGVKD. The CDR3 consists of 13 residues. The V gene end was trimmed by 10 bases and the J gene end by 8 bases; junction bases not matched to a gene: 6. This chain's CDR3 is CATLLAGGGTQYF. The CDR3 DNA reads as TGTGCCACCCTACTAGCGGGAGGGGGTACGCAGTATTTT.

The chain employs TRBV6-1 and TRBJ2-7, with 8 positions matching TRBD1. The trim removed 6 bases at V and 3 bases at J, leaving 7 bases unmatched. CDR1 is MNHNS, CDR2 SASEGT, per germline. The CDR3 loop spans 14 amino acids. This CDR3 reads CASRAGTGDYEQYF. The CDR3 DNA sequence: TGTGCCAGCAGAGCCGGGACAGGCGACTACGAGCAGTACTTC.

This chain links TRBV4-1 with TRBJ2-4; 15 bases line up with TRBD2. Germline CDR1 and CDR2: MGHRA and YSYEKL. J lost 1 base, V lost 2 bases, and 6 bases had no gene match. This CDR3 contains 19 residues. CDR3 residues: CASSQPGLAGGQAKNIQYF. The CDR3 DNA reads TGCGCCAGCAGCCAACCCGGACTAGCGGGAGGGCAGGCCAAAAACATTCAGTACTTC.

V is TRBV7-6 and J is TRBJ2-7; 9 nucleotides align to TRBD1. Looked up from germline, CDR1 is SGHVS and CDR2 is FNYEAQ. V dropped 5 bases and J dropped 5; count of bases not matched to a gene: 7. This CDR3 is 14 amino acids long. The chain's CDR3 is CASSPWTGDHEQYF. DNA of the CDR3: TGTGCCAGCAGCCCCTGGACAGGGGACCACGAGCAGTACTTC. Drawing the rest from reference TRBV7-6 and TRBJ2-7, the complete variable domain is GAGVSQSPRYKVTKRGQDVALRCDPISGHVSLYWYRQALGQGPEFLTYFNYEAQQDKSGLPNDRFSAERPEGSISTLTIQRTEQRDSAMYRCASSPWTGDHEQYFGPGTRLTVT.

The chain is built from TRBV7-2 and TRBJ2-6; D remains ambiguous. CDR3 length: 16 residues. Germline CDR1 reads SGHTA; CDR2 reads FQGNSA. V lost 5 bases to trimming and J lost 1 base, with 12 bases between them. The CDR3 region is CASSLASVSGANVLTF. CDR3 coding DNA: TGTGCCAGCAGCCTTGCGTCTGTGTCTGGGGCCAACGTCCTGACTTTC.

This rearrangement joins TRBV28 to TRBJ1-5; no clear D. The CDR3 is made up of 14 amino acids. Germline loops: CDR1 MDHEN, CDR2 SYDVKM. V was cut by 6 bases and J by 0 bases, with 9 bases left in between. The CDR3 DNA reads as TGTGCCAGCAGGGGGTCCTATAGCAATCAGCCCCAGCATTTT. Translated: CASRGSYSNQPQHF.

This chain joins TRBV4-2 and TRBJ2-3; D might be TRBD2 (5 bases). CDR3 length: 14 residues. CDR1 is LGHNA and CDR2 is YNFKEQ in the germline V gene. V was shortened by 4 bases and J by 6 bases, with 14 bases between the two germline ends. CDR3 DNA: TGTGCCAGCAGCCCCCCTTTGGAGGTGGATACGCAGTATTTT. This translates into CASSPPLEVDTQYF.

This clone showed up just a few times. This chain joins TRBV5-1 and TRBJ1-1; 8 bases are shared with TRBD1. The CDR3 has 10 amino acids. CDR1 and CDR2 (germline): SGHRS, YFSETQ. V trimming: 9 bases; J trimming: 10 bases; junction bases outside the gene matches: 5. For the CDR3, the DNA is TGCGCCAATATAGGGACAGGAGCTTTCTTT. Its protein product is CANIGTGAFF.

The V call is TRBV5-1, the J call TRBJ2-5; D perhaps matches TRBD2 (6 bases). The germline V gene encodes CDR1 SGHRS and CDR2 YFSETQ. This CDR3 is built from 14 residues. The V gene lost 0 bases and the J gene lost 4 bases, with 10 bases spanning the gap. In nucleotides, the CDR3 is TGCGCCAGCAGCTTGGGAGGAGGGTTAGAGACCCAGTACTTC. This sequence encodes CASSLGGGLETQYF.

The chain employs TRBV9 and TRBJ2-7, with TRBD2 identical over 9 bases. Germline assignment: CDR1 SGDLS and CDR2 YYNGEE. The V gene end was trimmed by 1 base and the J gene end by 7 bases; junction bases not matched to a gene: 18. The length of the CDR3 is 18 residues. In DNA, the CDR3 is TGTGCCAGCAGCGTAAGAGGGGTTCCGGCGGGAGGGCTGGGGGAGCAGTACTTC. This translates into CASSVRGVPAGGLGEQYF.